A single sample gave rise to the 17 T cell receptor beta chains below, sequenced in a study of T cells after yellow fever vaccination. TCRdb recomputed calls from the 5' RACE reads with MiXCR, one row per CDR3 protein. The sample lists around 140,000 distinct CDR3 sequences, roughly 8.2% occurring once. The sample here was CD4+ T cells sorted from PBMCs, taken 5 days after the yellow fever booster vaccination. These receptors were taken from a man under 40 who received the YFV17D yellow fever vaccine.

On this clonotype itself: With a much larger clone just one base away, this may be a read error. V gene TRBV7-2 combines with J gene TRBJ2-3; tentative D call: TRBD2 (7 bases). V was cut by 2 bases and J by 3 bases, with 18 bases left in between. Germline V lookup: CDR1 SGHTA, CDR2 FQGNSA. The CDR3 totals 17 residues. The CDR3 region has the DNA TGTGCCAGCAGCTTAAGAAGCGGGACATTATTAACAGATACGCAGTATTTT. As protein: CASSLRSGTLLTDTQYF.

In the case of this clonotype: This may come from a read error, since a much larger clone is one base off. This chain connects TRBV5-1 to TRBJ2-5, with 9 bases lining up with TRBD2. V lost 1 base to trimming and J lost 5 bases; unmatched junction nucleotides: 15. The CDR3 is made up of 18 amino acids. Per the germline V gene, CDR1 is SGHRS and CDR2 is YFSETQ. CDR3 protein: CASSLLSHSGSGHETQYF. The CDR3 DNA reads TGCGCCAGCAGCTTGTTAAGCCATAGCGGGAGCGGCCATGAGACCCAGTACTTC. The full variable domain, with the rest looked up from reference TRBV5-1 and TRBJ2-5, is KAGVTQTPRYLIKTRGQQVTLSCSPISGHRSVSWYQQTPGQGLQFLFEYFSETQRNKGNFPGRFSGRQFSNSRSEMNVSTLELGDSALYLCASSLLSHSGSGHETQYFGPGTRLLVL.

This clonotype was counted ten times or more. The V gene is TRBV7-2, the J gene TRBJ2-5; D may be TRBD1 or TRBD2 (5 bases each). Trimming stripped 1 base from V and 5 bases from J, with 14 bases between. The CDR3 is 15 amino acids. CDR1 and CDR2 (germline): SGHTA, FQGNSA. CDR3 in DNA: TGTGCCAGCAGCTTAGGTCTAGCACCAGGGGAGACCCAGTACTTC. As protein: CASSLGLAPGETQYF.

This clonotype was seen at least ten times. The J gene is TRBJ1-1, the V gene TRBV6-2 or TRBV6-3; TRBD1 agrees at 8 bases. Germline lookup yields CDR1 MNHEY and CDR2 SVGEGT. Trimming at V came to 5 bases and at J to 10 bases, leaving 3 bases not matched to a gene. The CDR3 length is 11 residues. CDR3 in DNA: TGTGCCAGCAGTACAGGGGGTCGAGCTTTCTTT. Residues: CASSTGGRAFF.

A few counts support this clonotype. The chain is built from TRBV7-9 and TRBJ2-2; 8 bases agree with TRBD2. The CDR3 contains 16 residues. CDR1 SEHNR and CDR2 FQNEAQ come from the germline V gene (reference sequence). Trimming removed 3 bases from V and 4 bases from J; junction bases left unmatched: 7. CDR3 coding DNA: TGTGCCAGCAGCTTGGATTCGGGAGGGCTCACCGGGGAGCTGTTTTTT. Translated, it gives CASSLDSGGLTGELFF.

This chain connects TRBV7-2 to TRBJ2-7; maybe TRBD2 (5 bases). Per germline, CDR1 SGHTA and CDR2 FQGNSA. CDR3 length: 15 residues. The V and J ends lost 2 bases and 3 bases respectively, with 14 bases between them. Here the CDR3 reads CASSLSALVGYEQYF. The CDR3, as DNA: TGTGCCAGCAGCTTAAGTGCACTAGTGGGCTACGAGCAGTACTTC.

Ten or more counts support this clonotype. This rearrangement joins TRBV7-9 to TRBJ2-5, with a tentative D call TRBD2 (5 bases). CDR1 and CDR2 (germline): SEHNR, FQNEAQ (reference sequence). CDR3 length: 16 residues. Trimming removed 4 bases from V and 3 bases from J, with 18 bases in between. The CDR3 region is CASSSIPGISKETQYF. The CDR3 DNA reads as TGTGCCAGCAGCTCGATCCCGGGGATCAGCAAAGAGACCCAGTACTTC.

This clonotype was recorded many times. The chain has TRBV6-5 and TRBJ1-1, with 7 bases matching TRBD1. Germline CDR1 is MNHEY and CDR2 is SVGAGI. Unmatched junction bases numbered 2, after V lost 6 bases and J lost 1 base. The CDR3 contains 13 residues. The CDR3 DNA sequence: TGTGCCAGCAGCTACAGGGGGAACACTGAAGCTTTCTTT. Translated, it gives CASSYRGNTEAFF.

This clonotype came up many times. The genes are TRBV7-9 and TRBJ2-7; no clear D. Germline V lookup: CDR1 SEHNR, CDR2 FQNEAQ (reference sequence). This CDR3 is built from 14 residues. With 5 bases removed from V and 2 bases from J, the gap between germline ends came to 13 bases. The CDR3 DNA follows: TGTGCCAGCAGCAACGTTGGTCAAGCCTACGAGCAGTACTTC. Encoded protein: CASSNVGQAYEQYF.

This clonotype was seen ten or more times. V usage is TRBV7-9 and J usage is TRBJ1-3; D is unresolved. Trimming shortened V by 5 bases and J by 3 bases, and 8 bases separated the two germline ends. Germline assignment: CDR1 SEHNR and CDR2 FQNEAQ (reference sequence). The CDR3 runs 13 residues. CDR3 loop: CASSGLFGNTIYF. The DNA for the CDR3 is TGTGCCAGCAGCGGGCTATTTGGAAACACCATATATTTT.

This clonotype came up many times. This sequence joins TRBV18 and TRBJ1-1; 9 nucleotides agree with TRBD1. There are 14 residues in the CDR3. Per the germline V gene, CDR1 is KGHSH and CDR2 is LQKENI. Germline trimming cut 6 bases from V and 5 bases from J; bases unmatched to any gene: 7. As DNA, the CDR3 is TGTGCCAGCTCGTACAGGGGGCGTCGGACTGAAGCTTTCTTT. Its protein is CASSYRGRRTEAFF.

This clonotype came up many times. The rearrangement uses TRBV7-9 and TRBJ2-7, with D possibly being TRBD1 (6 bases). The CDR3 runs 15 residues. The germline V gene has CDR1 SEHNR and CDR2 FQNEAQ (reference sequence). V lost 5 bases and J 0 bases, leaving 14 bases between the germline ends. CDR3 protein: CASSPTQGPSYEQYF. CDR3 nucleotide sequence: TGTGCCAGCAGCCCCACGCAGGGGCCCTCCTACGAGCAGTACTTC.

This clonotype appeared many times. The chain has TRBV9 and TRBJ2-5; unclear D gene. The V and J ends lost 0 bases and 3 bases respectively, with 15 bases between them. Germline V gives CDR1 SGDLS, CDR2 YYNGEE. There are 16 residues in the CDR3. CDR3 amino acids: CASSVDGGIGEETQYF. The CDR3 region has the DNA TGTGCCAGCAGCGTAGATGGTGGTATCGGCGAAGAGACCCAGTACTTC.

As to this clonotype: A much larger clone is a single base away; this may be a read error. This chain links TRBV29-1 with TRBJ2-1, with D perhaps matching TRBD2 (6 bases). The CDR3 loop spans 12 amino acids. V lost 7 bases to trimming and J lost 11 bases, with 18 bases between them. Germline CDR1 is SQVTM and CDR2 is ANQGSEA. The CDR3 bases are TGCAGCGCCGAACTAGCTGCGAATAAGCAGTTCTTC. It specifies CSAELAANKQFF.

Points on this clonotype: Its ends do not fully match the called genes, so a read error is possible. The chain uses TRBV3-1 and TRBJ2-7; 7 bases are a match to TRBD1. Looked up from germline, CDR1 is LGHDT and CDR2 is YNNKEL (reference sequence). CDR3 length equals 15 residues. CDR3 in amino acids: CACSQLRDSRYEQYF. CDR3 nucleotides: TGTGCCTGCAGCCAACTCCGGGACAGTCGTTACGAGCAGTACTTC.

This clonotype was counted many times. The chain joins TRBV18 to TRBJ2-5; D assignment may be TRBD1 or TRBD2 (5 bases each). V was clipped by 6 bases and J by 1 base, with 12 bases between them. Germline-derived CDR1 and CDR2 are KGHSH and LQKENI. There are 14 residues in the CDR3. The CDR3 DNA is TGTGCCAGCTCCCGATGGGGGTCCCAAGAGACCCAGTACTTC. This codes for CASSRWGSQETQYF.

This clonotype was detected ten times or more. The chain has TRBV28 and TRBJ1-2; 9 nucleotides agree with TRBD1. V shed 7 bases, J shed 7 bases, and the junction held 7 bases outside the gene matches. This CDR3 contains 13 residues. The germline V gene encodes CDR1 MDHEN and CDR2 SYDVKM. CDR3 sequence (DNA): TGTGCCAGCAAAGAACAGGGGGCGGGTGGCTACACCTTC. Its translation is CASKEQGAGGYTF.